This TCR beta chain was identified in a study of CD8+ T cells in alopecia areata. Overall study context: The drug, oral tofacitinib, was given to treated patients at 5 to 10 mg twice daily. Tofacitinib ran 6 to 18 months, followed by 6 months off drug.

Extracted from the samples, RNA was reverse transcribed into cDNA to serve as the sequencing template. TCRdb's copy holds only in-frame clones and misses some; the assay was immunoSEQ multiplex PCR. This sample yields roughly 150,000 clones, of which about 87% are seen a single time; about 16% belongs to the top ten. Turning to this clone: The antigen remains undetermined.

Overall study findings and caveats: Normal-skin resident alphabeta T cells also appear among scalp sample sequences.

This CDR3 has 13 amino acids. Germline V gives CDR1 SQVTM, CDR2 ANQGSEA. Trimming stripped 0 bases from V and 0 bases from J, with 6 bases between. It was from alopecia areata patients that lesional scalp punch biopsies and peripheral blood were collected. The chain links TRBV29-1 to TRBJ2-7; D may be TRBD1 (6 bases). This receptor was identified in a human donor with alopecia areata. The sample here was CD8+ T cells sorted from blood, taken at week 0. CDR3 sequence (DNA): TGCAGCGTTGAAGACAGGGGCTCCTACGAGCAGTACTTC. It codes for CSVEDRGSYEQYF.